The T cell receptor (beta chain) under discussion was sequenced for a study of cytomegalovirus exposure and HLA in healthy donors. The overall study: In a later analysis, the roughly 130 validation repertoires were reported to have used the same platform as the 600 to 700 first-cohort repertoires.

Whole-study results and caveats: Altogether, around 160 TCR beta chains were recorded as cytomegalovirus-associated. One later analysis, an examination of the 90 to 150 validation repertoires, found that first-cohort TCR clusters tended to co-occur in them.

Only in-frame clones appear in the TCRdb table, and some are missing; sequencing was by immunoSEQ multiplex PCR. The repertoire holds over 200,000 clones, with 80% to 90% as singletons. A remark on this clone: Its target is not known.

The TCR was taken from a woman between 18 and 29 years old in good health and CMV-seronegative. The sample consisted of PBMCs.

The CDR3 is CASSLGGQGAMETQYF. DNA for the CDR3: TGCGCCAGCAGCTTGGGAGGACAGGGGGCAATGGAGACCCAGTACTTC. This chain links TRBV5-1 with TRBJ2-5; 11 bases are shared with TRBD1. Unmatched junction bases numbered 6, after V lost 0 bases and J lost 5 bases. Looked up from germline, CDR1 is SGHRS and CDR2 is YFSETQ. CDR3 length: 16 amino acids.